These 14 T cell receptor beta chains share one sample of origin, sequenced in a study of blood T cell repertoires in COVID-19 (dated by TCRdb to the early 2020s). Libraries were prepared through the immunoSEQ multiplex PCR assay. The immuneACCESS repertoire file appears here via TCRdb, limited to in-frame rearrangements. These files lack a portion of the clones; in checked studies, under half of the deficit traces to unresolved V genes, and the cause of the others is not known. The sample records about 89,000 clones, just under 80% of which are singletons. 6.3% of the sample is in the top ten clones. The sequenced sample consisted of peripheral blood. Source of these receptors: a man in his 70s with COVID-19, enrolled during active disease.

This chain joins TRBV4-3 and TRBJ2-1; D is uncertain. The germline CDR1 and CDR2 sequences are LGHNA and YSLEER. V was pared by 3 bases and J by 9 bases, with 12 bases between. The CDR3 runs 13 residues. CDR3 loop: CASSQVVAGEQFF. The CDR3 DNA reads TGCGCCAGCAGCCAGGTGGTAGCCGGTGAGCAGTTCTTC.

The chain links TRBV13 to TRBJ2-3, with 12 bases matching TRBD2. Trimming cost V 7 bases and J 6 bases; bases outside gene matches: 5. This CDR3 region has 14 residues. Germline V lookup: CDR1 PRHDT, CDR2 FYEKMQ (reference sequence). The CDR3 here is CASTIGLAGDTQYF. The DNA for the CDR3 is TGTGCCAGCACCATAGGACTAGCGGGGGATACGCAGTATTTT.

CDR3 DNA: TGTGCCAGCAGCGTAGCTCAGGGGGGGAACACTGAAGCTTTCTTT. Protein sequence: CASSVAQGGNTEAFF. The chain joins TRBV9 to TRBJ1-1, with TRBD1 matching 7 bases. Germline assignment: CDR1 SGDLS and CDR2 YYNGEE. The CDR3 extends over 15 amino acids. After removal of 0 bases from V and 1 base from J, the junction contained 3 bases not matched to a gene.

The V call is TRBV10-3, the J call TRBJ1-2; 9 positions match TRBD1. V lost 6 bases and J lost 4; bases outside the gene matches: 9. CDR1 and CDR2 from the germline V gene are ENHRY and SYGVKD. The CDR3 length is 15 residues. The CDR3 DNA reads TGTGCCATCAGGGACCGGGACAGGGATTTCTATGGCTACACCTTC. Protein product: CAIRDRDRDFYGYTF.

CDR3 sequence (DNA): TGCGCCAGCAGCTTGGACGGATACGGAGACTACGAGCAGTACTTC. Amino acid sequence: CASSLDGYGDYEQYF. This chain connects TRBV5-1 to TRBJ2-7; D is unresolved. CDR1 SGHRS and CDR2 YFSETQ come from the germline V gene. The CDR3 is made up of 15 amino acids. V shed 0 bases and J shed 3 bases, with 13 bases lying between them.

The CDR3 reads CASSFDGTSYEQYF. CDR3 DNA: TGTGCCAGCAGCTTCGATGGGACTAGCTACGAGCAGTACTTC. The rearrangement links TRBV5-5 to TRBJ2-7; 8 nucleotides agree with TRBD2. V shed 2 bases and J 3 bases; nucleotides not matched to a gene: 4. Looked up from germline, CDR1 is SGHKS and CDR2 is YYEKEE (reference sequence). The CDR3 is made up of 14 amino acids.

The genes are TRBV5-6 and TRBJ2-5; 8 bases are shared with TRBD1. Germline loops: CDR1 SGHDT, CDR2 YYEEEE. V gave up 4 bases and J gave up 4 bases; unmatched junction bases: 12. The CDR3 extends over 16 amino acids. The chain's CDR3 is CASSRQGRSVRETQYF. The DNA for the CDR3 is TGTGCCAGCAGCCGACAGGGGAGGTCGGTTCGAGAGACCCAGTACTTC.

This chain joins TRBV2 and TRBJ1-2; D gene ambiguous. This CDR3 has 14 residues. V shed 4 bases and J shed 4 bases, with 13 bases lying between them. Per germline, CDR1 SNHLY and CDR2 FYNNEI. The CDR3: CASSVETAAYGYTF. The CDR3 coding sequence is TGTGCCAGCAGTGTGGAAACCGCGGCCTATGGCTACACCTTC.

V usage is TRBV9 and J usage is TRBJ1-1, with TRBD1 identical over 7 bases. The CDR3 totals 17 residues. The V segment lost 4 bases and the J segment 0 bases; nucleotides outside the gene matches: 12. Germline V lookup: CDR1 SGDLS, CDR2 YYNGEE. The CDR3 loop reads CASSQQSGQLMNTEAFF. Here the CDR3 DNA reads TGTGCCAGCAGCCAGCAATCGGGACAGCTTATGAACACTGAAGCTTTCTTT.

This clone appeared a few times. The rearrangement joins TRBV5-5 to TRBJ1-2, with 8 nucleotides matching TRBD1. J lost 3 bases, V lost 2 bases, and 12 bases had no gene match. The germline V gene has CDR1 SGHKS and CDR2 YYEKEE (reference sequence). This CDR3 contains 17 residues. The CDR3 spells CASSLRDRPQTYYGYTF. The CDR3 DNA sequence: TGTGCCAGCAGCTTAAGGGACAGGCCCCAGACTTACTATGGCTACACCTTC. The variable domain in full, with the rest retrieved from reference TRBV5-5 and TRBJ1-2, is DAGVTQSPTHLIKTRGQQVTLRCSPISGHKSVSWYQQVLGQGPQFIFQYYEKEERGRGNFPDRFSARQFPNYSSELNVNALLLGDSALYLCASSLRDRPQTYYGYTFGSGTRLTVV.

V usage is TRBV9 and J usage is TRBJ2-2, with a tentative D call TRBD1 (6 bases). Between the trimmed V and J ends, which lost 6 bases and 7 bases, there was a span of 13 bases. This CDR3 region has 13 residues. The V gene's germline CDR1 is SGDLS and CDR2 YYNGEE. The CDR3 reads CASNLGANGELFF. Here the CDR3 DNA reads TGTGCCAGCAATTTGGGGGCCAACGGGGAGCTGTTTTTT. The whole variable domain, remainder taken from reference TRBV9 and TRBJ2-2, is DSGVTQTPKHLITATGQRVTLRCSPRSGDLSVYWYQQSLDQGLQFLIQYYNGEERAKGNILERFSAQQFPDLHSELNLSSLELGDSALYFCASNLGANGELFFGEGSRLTVL.

This chain connects TRBV19 to TRBJ2-3; tentatively, D is TRBD1 (5 bases). The CDR3 totals 14 residues. Germline CDR1 reads LNHDA; CDR2 reads SQIVND (reference sequence). Trimming took off 5 bases at V and 0 bases at J, with 9 bases between the two ends. DNA of the CDR3: TGTGCCAGTAGTGGGGCATCTAGCACAGATACGCAGTATTTT. Its translation: CASSGASSTDTQYF.

The rearrangement links TRBV9 to TRBJ2-2; D is possibly TRBD2 (5 bases). Per the germline V gene, CDR1 is SGDLS and CDR2 is YYNGEE. Trimming left V 4 bases short and J 5 bases short, with 15 bases between. CDR3 size: 15 residues. The CDR3 DNA sequence: TGTGCCAGCAGCCCCCATGAGGGATTAACCGGGGAGCTGTTTTTT. The encoded protein is CASSPHEGLTGELFF.

Details on this clone: The junction differs from germline at one of its ends, possibly a read error. V and J are TRBV19 and TRBJ2-5, with 7 bases that match TRBD2. The CDR3 has 13 residues. Germline V CDR1 and CDR2: LNHDA, SQIVND (reference sequence). The CDR3 nucleotides are TGCTTAGGTGGGACTATTGCCCAAGAGACCCAGTACTTC. This encodes CLGGTIAQETQYF.